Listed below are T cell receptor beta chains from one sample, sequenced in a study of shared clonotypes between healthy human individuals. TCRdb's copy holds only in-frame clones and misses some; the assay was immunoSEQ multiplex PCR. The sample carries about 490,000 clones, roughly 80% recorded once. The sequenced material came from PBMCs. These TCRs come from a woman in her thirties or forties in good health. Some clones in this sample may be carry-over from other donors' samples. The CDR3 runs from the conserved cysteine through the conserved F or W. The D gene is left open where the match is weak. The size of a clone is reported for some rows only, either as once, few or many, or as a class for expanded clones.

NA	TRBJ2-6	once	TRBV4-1	CASSQDPAQASNVLTF	TGCGCCAGCAGCCAAGATCCCGCCCAGGCCTCCAACGTCCTGACTTTC
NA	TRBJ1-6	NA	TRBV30	CACYPAGGPYSPLHF	TGTGCCTGTTACCCCGCCGGGGGTCCCTATTCACCCCTCCACTTT
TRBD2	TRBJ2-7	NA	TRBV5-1	CASSARLAGGSEQYF	TGCGCCAGCAGCGCCAGACTAGCGGGAGGGTCCGAGCAGTACTTC
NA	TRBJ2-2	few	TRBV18	CASSRSLANTGELFF	TGTGCCAGCTCACGGTCTCTCGCGAACACCGGGGAGCTGTTTTTT
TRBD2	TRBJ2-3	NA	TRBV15	CATSRGGLAGADTQYF	TGTGCCACCAGCAGAGGAGGGCTAGCGGGAGCAGATACGCAGTATTTT
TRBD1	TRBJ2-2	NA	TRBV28	CASSSDRGNTGELFF	TGTGCCAGCAGTTCAGACAGGGGGAACACCGGGGAGCTGTTTTTT
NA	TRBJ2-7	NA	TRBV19	CASSIVARGGEQYF	TGTGCCAGTAGTATAGTGGCCAGGGGAGGCGAGCAGTACTTC
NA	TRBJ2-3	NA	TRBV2	CASSEQARKGDTQYF	TGTGCCAGCAGTGAACAGGCTAGAAAGGGAGATACGCAGTATTTT
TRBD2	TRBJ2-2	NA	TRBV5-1	CASSLALAGGYPGELFF	TGCGCCAGCAGCTTGGCACTAGCGGGAGGGTATCCCGGGGAGCTGTTTTTT
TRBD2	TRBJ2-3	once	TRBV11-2	CASSPGLAGSDTQYF	TGTGCCAGCAGCCCGGGACTAGCGGGGTCAGATACGCAGTATTTT
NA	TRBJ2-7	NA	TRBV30	CAWSFQGRVYEQYF	TGTGCCTGGAGTTTTCAAGGCAGGGTGTACGAGCAGTACTTC
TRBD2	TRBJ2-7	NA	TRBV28	CASSSVRQGRTSGGAYEQYF	TGTGCCAGCAGTTCGGTGAGACAGGGACGGACTAGCGGGGGGGCCTACGAGCAGTACTTC
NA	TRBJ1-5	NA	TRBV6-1	CASSVGINQPQHF	TGTGCCAGCAGTGTCGGCATTAATCAGCCCCAGCATTTT
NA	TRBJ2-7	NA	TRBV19	CASSAGRGPYEQYF	TGTGCCAGTTCAGCTGGCAGAGGGCCCTACGAGCAGTACTTC
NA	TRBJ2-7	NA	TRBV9	CASSSGLIYEQYF	TGTGCCAGCAGCTCGGGACTGATATACGAGCAGTACTTC
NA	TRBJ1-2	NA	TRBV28	CASSLKGYGYTF	TGTGCCAGCAGTTTAAAAGGCTATGGCTACACCTTC
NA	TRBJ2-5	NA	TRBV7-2	CASSLVQQSQETQYF	TGTGCCAGCAGCTTAGTACAGCAGTCCCAAGAGACCCAGTACTTC
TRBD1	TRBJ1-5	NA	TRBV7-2	CASSKLRQGGQPQHF	TGTGCCAGCAGTAAACTTAGACAGGGAGGGCAGCCCCAGCATTTT
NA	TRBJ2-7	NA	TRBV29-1	CSVQLVGYEQYF	TGCAGCGTTCAACTAGTCGGCTACGAGCAGTACTTC
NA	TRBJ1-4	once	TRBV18	CASSPPSGGPNEKLFF	TGTGCCAGCTCACCACCTTCGGGGGGTCCTAATGAAAAACTGTTTTTT
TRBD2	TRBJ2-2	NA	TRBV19	CASSMGRESGELFF	TGTGCCAGTAGTATGGGGCGGGAGAGCGGGGAGCTGTTTTTT
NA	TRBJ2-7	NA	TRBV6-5	CASWAGVNYEQYF	TGTGCCAGTTGGGCGGGTGTAAACTACGAGCAGTACTTC
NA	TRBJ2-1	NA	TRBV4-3	CASSGGGGYNEQFF	TGCGCCAGCAGCGGCGGGGGCGGCTACAATGAGCAGTTCTTC
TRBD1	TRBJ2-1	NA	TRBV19	CASSPHRTGSEQFF	TGTGCCAGTAGTCCTCACCGGACAGGGAGTGAGCAGTTCTTC
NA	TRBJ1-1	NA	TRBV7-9	CASGLSLSLNTEAFF	TGTGCCAGCGGATTATCTCTCTCGCTGAACACTGAAGCTTTCTTT
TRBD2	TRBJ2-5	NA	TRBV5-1	CASSPETSGRVRGSETQYF	TGCGCCAGCAGCCCCGAGACTAGCGGGAGGGTTCGGGGGTCAGAGACCCAGTACTTC
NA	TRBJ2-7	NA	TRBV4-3	CASSQGSRLSYEQYF	TGCGCCAGCAGCCAAGGGTCTAGGCTTTCCTACGAGCAGTACTTC
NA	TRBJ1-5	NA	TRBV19	CASSIATGGNQPQHF	TGTGCCAGTAGTATAGCAACTGGTGGTAATCAGCCCCAGCATTTT
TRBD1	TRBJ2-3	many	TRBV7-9	CASSLLLGQGAGDTQYF	TGTGCCAGCAGCTTACTTCTAGGGCAGGGGGCCGGAGATACGCAGTATTTT
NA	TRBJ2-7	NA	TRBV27	CASSYRQGGPYEQYF	TGTGCCAGCAGTTATAGACAGGGAGGCCCCTACGAGCAGTACTTC
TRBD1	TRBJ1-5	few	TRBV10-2	CASSLVMDRAPPYF	TGCGCCAGCAGTCTGGTGATGGACAGGGCACCCCCCTATTTT
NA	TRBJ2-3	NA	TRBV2	CASSNSISTDTQYF	TGTGCCAGCAGTAATTCTATTAGCACAGATACGCAGTATTTT
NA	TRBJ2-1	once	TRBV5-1	CASSLQVYNNEQFF	TGCGCCAGCAGCTTGCAAGTGTATAACAATGAGCAGTTCTTC
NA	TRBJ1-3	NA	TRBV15	CATSRDLVSVMGNTIYF	TGTGCCACCAGCAGAGATCTCGTCAGTGTAATGGGAAACACCATATATTTT
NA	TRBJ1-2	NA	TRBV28	CASSLFWAGSPQIGYTF	TGTGCCAGCAGTCTTTTCTGGGCTGGGTCCCCTCAAATCGGCTACACCTTC
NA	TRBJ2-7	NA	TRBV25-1	CASTPPTATYEQYF	TGTGCCAGCACCCCCCCGACAGCAACCTACGAGCAGTACTTC
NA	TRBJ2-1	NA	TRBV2	CASSSQGGPNEQFF	TGTGCCAGCAGTAGTCAGGGGGGGCCCAATGAGCAGTTCTTC
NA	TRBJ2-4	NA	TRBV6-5	CASSYSMGTKNIQYF	TGTGCCAGCAGTTACTCGATGGGAACCAAAAACATTCAGTACTTC
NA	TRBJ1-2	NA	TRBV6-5	CASSYGSENGYTF	TGTGCCAGCAGTTACGGGTCGGAAAATGGCTACACCTTC
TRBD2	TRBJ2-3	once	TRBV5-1	CASSLGTGLATDTQYF	TGCGCCAGCAGCTTGGGAACGGGACTAGCGACAGATACGCAGTATTTT
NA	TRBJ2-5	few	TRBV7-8	CASSSGHEQETQYF	TGTGCCAGCAGCTCGGGACACGAGCAAGAGACCCAGTACTTC